The 15 T cell receptor beta chains below come from one sample, sequenced in a study of post-analysis software for immune sequencing data. Each TCR beta cDNA library carried unique molecular identifiers. MiXCR, run by TCRdb on the PCR reads, gives a single entry per CDR3 protein. This table holds over 700,000 distinct CDR3 sequences, 30% found once. The study, taken as a whole, reports: The study found TRBV5-6, TRBV5-1 and TRBV20-1 among about 5 TRBV segments more frequent in patients than controls.

No antigen is known for these receptors. The sample taken for sequencing was blood. These TCRs come from a girl aged 5-17 years with multiple sclerosis.

J is TRBJ2-3 and V is TRBV15, with 11 bases fitting TRBD2. Germline-derived CDR1 and CDR2 are LNHNV and YYDKDF (reference sequence). The CDR3 contains 19 residues. J was trimmed by 0 bases and V by 2 bases; bases with no gene match: 10. CDR3 coding DNA: TGTGCCACCAGCAGATCGGAATATAGCGGGAGGGCTAGCACAGATACGCAGTATTTT. Its translation: CATSRSEYSGRASTDTQYF.

This clonotype showed up just a few times. V gene TRBV27 combines with J gene TRBJ1-1, with D perhaps TRBD1 (5 bases). V was trimmed by 9 bases and J by 10 bases, leaving 24 bases between them. This CDR3 region has 14 residues. Germline V gene sequence: CDR1 MNHEY, CDR2 SMNVEV (reference sequence). CDR3 sequence: CASRGTGLPLGAFF. As DNA, the CDR3 is TGTGCCAGTAGGGGAACGGGGCTCCCCTTGGGAGCTTTCTTT.

This clonotype has more than one count but fewer than ten. This sequence joins TRBV29-1 and TRBJ1-2; a weak D match, TRBD1 (5 bases). The germline gives CDR1 SQVTM, CDR2 ANQGSEA. Trimming took 4 bases from V and 0 from J, leaving 15 bases between them. This CDR3 contains 15 residues. Here the CDR3 DNA reads TGCAGCGTTGTTCTAGCGGGGGGAGCTAACTATGGCTACACCTTC. This translates into CSVVLAGGANYGYTF. The full variable domain, with the rest looked up from reference TRBV29-1 and TRBJ1-2, is SAVISQKPSRDICQRGTSLTIQCQVDSQVTMMFWYRQQPGQSLTLIATANQGSEATYESGFVIDKFPISRPNLTFSTLTVSNMSPEDSSIYLCSVVLAGGANYGYTFGSGTRLTVV.

This clonotype was seen many times. V and J are TRBV4-3 and TRBJ2-7, with TRBD1 as a possible D gene (5 bases). This CDR3 has 15 residues. Trimming shortened V by 1 base and J by 2 bases, and 12 bases separated the two germline ends. Germline loops: CDR1 LGHNA, CDR2 YSLEER. DNA for the CDR3: TGCGCCAGCAGCCAAGCGCAAGGGGTTGCCTACGAGCAGTACTTC. This translates into CASSQAQGVAYEQYF.

The gene calls are TRBV2 and TRBJ2-1, with D possibly matching TRBD2 (6 bases). CDR3 length: 12 residues. Germline loops: CDR1 SNHLY, CDR2 FYNNEI. V gave up 6 bases and J gave up 9 bases, with 12 bases separating them. CDR3 sequence (DNA): TGTGCCAGCAGGGCTGGAGGGGTTGAGCAGTTCTTC. Its translation is CASRAGGVEQFF.

This clonotype was observed a handful of times. The V gene is TRBV6-5, the J gene TRBJ2-6, with D possibly matching TRBD2 (6 bases). Trimming took 2 bases from V and 1 from J, leaving 15 bases between them. The CDR3 spans 18 residues. Germline CDR1 reads MNHEY; CDR2 reads SVGAGI. The CDR3 sequence: CASSYRFGGFSGANVLTF. CDR3 coding DNA: TGTGCCAGCAGTTACAGGTTTGGGGGGTTTTCTGGGGCCAACGTCCTGACTTTC.

CDR3 DNA sequence: TGTGCCAGCAGCGCTGGACACTTCACCGGGGAGCTGTTTTTT. This encodes CASSAGHFTGELFF. This chain links TRBV9 with TRBJ2-2; D may be TRBD1 (5 bases). Trimming removed 3 bases at V and 4 bases at J, with 10 bases between. The CDR3 length is 14 residues. Per germline, CDR1 SGDLS and CDR2 YYNGEE.

The V call is TRBV6-5, the J call TRBJ2-7; 7 bases align to TRBD2. The germline V gene encodes CDR1 MNHEY and CDR2 SVGAGI. The V and J ends lost 2 bases and 7 bases, in that order; junction bases with no gene match: 14. CDR3 length equals 16 residues. For the CDR3, the DNA is TGTGCCAGCAGTTACGCGGCGGGAGCGTTTCCTGGTGAGCAGTACTTC. Translating it yields CASSYAAGAFPGEQYF.

The chain carries TRBV19 and TRBJ2-3; 8 nucleotides align to TRBD1. Germline V gives CDR1 LNHDA, CDR2 SQIVND (reference sequence). The CDR3 covers 15 residues. V shed 10 bases and J 4 bases; nucleotides not matched to a gene: 13. DNA for the CDR3: TGTGCCATCTCCCGGACAGGGCGGGATCCAGATACGCAGTATTTT. This translates into CAISRTGRDPDTQYF.

This chain links TRBV5-1 with TRBJ2-5; a weak D match, TRBD1 (6 bases). Germline CDR1 reads SGHRS; CDR2 reads YFSETQ. Deletions cut 2 bases from V and 4 bases from J, with 15 bases between. The CDR3 spans 15 residues. The CDR3 region has the DNA TGCGCCAGCAGCTTCACGGGACAAACTTTAGAGACCCAGTACTTC. Amino acid sequence: CASSFTGQTLETQYF.

V is TRBV20-1 and J is TRBJ1-2; TRBD1 might be the D (6 bases). In germline, CDR1 is DFQATT, CDR2 SNEGSKA (reference sequence). The V end was cut by 3 bases, the J end by 5 bases, with 19 bases between. The CDR3 sequence is 15 residues long. CDR3 in amino acids: CSARGAVGAVYGYTF. The CDR3 coding sequence is TGCAGTGCTAGGGGGGCTGTGGGGGCGGTATATGGCTACACCTTC.

V is TRBV6-4 and J is TRBJ1-2; D not certain. The V gene lost 7 bases and the J gene lost 4 bases, with 13 bases spanning the gap. In germline, CDR1 is MRHNA, CDR2 SNTAGT. This CDR3 is built from 13 residues. The chain's CDR3 is CASNPGGPYGYTF. The CDR3 coding sequence is TGTGCCAGCAACCCGGGCGGGCCCTATGGCTACACCTTC.

V is TRBV20-1 and J is TRBJ2-1; TRBD1 is a possible D gene (5 bases). Trimming removed 2 bases from V and 4 bases from J, with 12 bases in between. The germline V gene has CDR1 DFQATT and CDR2 SNEGSKA (reference sequence). This CDR3 has 14 residues. CDR3: CSARTDSEYNEQFF. DNA of the CDR3: TGCAGTGCTAGAACCGACAGTGAGTACAATGAGCAGTTCTTC.

This clonotype was seen more than once but under ten times. The V and J genes are TRBV6-2 or TRBV6-3 and TRBJ2-7; the D gene could be TRBD1 or TRBD2 (5 bases each). This CDR3 is built from 15 residues. Per germline, CDR1 MNHEY and CDR2 SVGEGT. V lost 6 bases to trimming and J lost 0 bases, with 15 bases between them. The DNA for the CDR3 is TGTGCCAGCAGATTGGGGGTGTCGAGCTCCTACGAGCAGTACTTC. It specifies CASRLGVSSSYEQYF.

This clonotype was observed a handful of times. The chain couples TRBV6-4 to TRBJ2-1, with TRBD2 matching 7 bases. The CDR3 runs to 13 residues. CDR1 is MRHNA and CDR2 is SNTAGT in the germline V gene. V lost 6 bases and J lost 9; bases outside the gene matches: 8. CDR3 in amino acids: CASRVVAGVEQFF. CDR3 coding DNA: TGTGCCAGCAGGGTTGTGGCGGGAGTTGAGCAGTTCTTC.